This T cell receptor beta chain appears in the sequencing data of a study of OX40 agonist ivuxolimab in advanced cancers. Broader study findings: More expanded clones were found, on average, in CD8+ than in CD4+ T cells. Clonal expansion in partial responders at 0.1-3.0 mg/kg ranked among the lowest.

Notes on this clone: As yet, its antigen is unknown.

Libraries were prepared by immunoSEQ multiplex PCR; TCRdb keeps only in-frame clonotypes and omits some of them. The table lists around 57,000 clones, roughly 89% of them singletons, with about 1.2% in the top ten. Trimming took 0 bases from V and 0 from J, leaving 9 bases between them. This CDR3 region has 16 residues. CDR1 and CDR2 (germline): MNHEY, SVGAGI. The rearrangement links TRBV6-5 to TRBJ1-3; the D is unclear. The sequenced sample was CD4+ or CD8+ T cells sorted from blood, obtained in a trial of the OX40 agonist ivuxolimab. The source of this sequence is an adult with an advanced solid tumor such as melanoma, head and neck, liver or kidney cancer. This chain's CDR3 is CASSYSFASSGNTIYF. In DNA form, the CDR3 reads TGTGCCAGCAGTTACTCCTTCGCCAGCTCTGGAAACACCATATATTTT.